The rows below give T cell receptor beta chains drawn from one sample of a study of T cells in narcolepsy. Using immunoSEQ multiplex PCR, the repertoire was profiled, and TCRdb retains in-frame clones only, with some absent. The repertoire holds around 18,000 clones, 55% to 75% seen once, with 13% to 15% in the top ten. The sequencing sample was made of CD45RA- memory CD8+ T cells from PBMCs. These receptors were collected from a human donor with narcolepsy. CDR3s include the opening cysteine and the closing phenylalanine or tryptophan. D genes are given only for firm matches. Rows give clone size only sometimes, using once, few, many, or a class for an expanded clone.

j_call	d_call	v_call	clone_size	cdr3_nt	cdr3_aa
TRBJ2-7	-	TRBV27	-	TGTGCCAGCAGTTTAGGGTCCTCAGCGGCCCGTTTGGATCTGTACTTC	CASSLGSSAARLDLYF
TRBJ2-7	TRBD1	TRBV6-5	-	TGTGCCAGCAGTTACGGGACAGCAGGTTACGAGCAGTACTTC	CASSYGTAGYEQYF
TRBJ1-5	-	TRBV5-8	-	TGTGCCAGCAGCTTGTCCGCAATCGGACAGCCCCAGCATTTT	CASSLSAIGQPQHF
TRBJ2-5	-	TRBV11-2	-	TGTGCCAGCAGCTTAGCATCCCAATCCCAAGAGACCCAGTACTTC	CASSLASQSQETQYF
TRBJ1-1	-	TRBV7-3	few	TGTGCCAGCAGCTGGGAGGGACGGACCCCTCTGAACACTGAAGCTTTCTTT	CASSWEGRTPLNTEAFF
TRBJ1-6	TRBD1	TRBV30	-	TGTGCCTCGAATGACGGGACAGGGAATTCACCCCTCCACTTT	CASNDGTGNSPLHF
TRBJ1-1	TRBD1	TRBV2	once	TGTGCCAGCAGTGAAGCGCTTGGGGACAGGGTGTCGGGCACTGAAGCTTTCTTT	CASSEALGDRVSGTEAFF
TRBJ1-5	-	TRBV10-3	few	TGTGCCATCAGTGAGTCGAGAGGCAGGGTTAATCAGCCCCAGCATTTT	CAISESRGRVNQPQHF
TRBJ2-4	TRBD2	TRBV10-1	-	TGCGCCAGCAGTGAGGAGGCTAGCGGGGGCCATCAGTACTTC	CASSEEASGGHQYF
TRBJ1-1	-	TRBV11-2	-	TGTGCCAGCAGCTTACGCTGGGACGAGGTGAACACTGAAGCTTTCTTT	CASSLRWDEVNTEAFF
TRBJ2-3	TRBD2	TRBV6-4	-	TGTGCCAGCAGTTATCTGGACGGGGGGGCAGATACGCAGTATTTT	CASSYLDGGADTQYF
TRBJ2-5	-	TRBV15	-	TGTGCCACCAGCAGAGCCCAAGAGACCCAGTACTTC	CATSRAQETQYF
TRBJ2-7	TRBD1	TRBV19	once	TGTGCCAGTAGTATTGGGACAGGGGATTACGAGCAGTACTTC	CASSIGTGDYEQYF
TRBJ2-7	TRBD1	TRBV9	-	TGTGCCAGCAGCCCCAGGACAGGATCCTACGAGCAGTACTTC	CASSPRTGSYEQYF
TRBJ2-1	-	TRBV6-1	-	TGTGCCAGCAGTTCTCTCAATGAGCAGTTCTTC	CASSSLNEQFF
TRBJ1-3	-	TRBV7-9	-	TGTGCCAGCAGCTTAAGCGGGGCTGGAAACACCATATATTTT	CASSLSGAGNTIYF
TRBJ2-3	-	TRBV5-1	-	TGCGCCAGCAGCTTGGGGGCAGGCGAGAGCACAGATACGCAGTATTTT	CASSLGAGESTDTQYF
TRBJ1-5	TRBD1	TRBV4-1	once	TGCGCCAGCAGCACACAATTCCAGGGGGCGCGGGATCAGCCCCAGCATTTT	CASSTQFQGARDQPQHF
TRBJ2-7	TRBD2	TRBV27	few	TGTGCCAGCAGTTTCGGACTAGCGGGAGTGAAGTACTTC	CASSFGLAGVKYF
TRBJ2-5	TRBD2	TRBV9	once	TGTGCCAGCAGCGTGTATAACGGGGGGTACCTGGGAGAGACCCAGTACTTC	CASSVYNGGYLGETQYF
TRBJ2-7	TRBD1	TRBV15	-	TGTGCCACCAGCCCTTCCGGGGGACAGGGGGTCTACGAGCAGTACTTC	CATSPSGGQGVYEQYF
TRBJ2-2	-	TRBV18	once	TGTGCCAGCTCACCATCCCCAGGGCTAACCGGGGAGCTGTTTTTT	CASSPSPGLTGELFF
TRBJ2-1	-	TRBV4-1	-	TGCGCCAGCAGCCCGCCGGCTTCTAATGAGCAGTTCTTC	CASSPPASNEQFF
TRBJ2-3	-	TRBV12-1	few	TGTGCCAGCAGCTTTCCTAGCGGTCACCTCGGGGATACGCAGTATTTT	CASSFPSGHLGDTQYF
TRBJ1-1	TRBD1	TRBV14	-	TGTGCCAGCAGCCAAACAGGGGATCTCCCTAACACTGAAGCTTTCTTT	CASSQTGDLPNTEAFF
TRBJ1-1	TRBD1	TRBV29-1	-	TGCAGCGTTGATTGGACAGGGGGCACTGAAGCTTTCTTT	CSVDWTGGTEAFF
TRBJ2-7	-	TRBV2	-	TGTGCCAGCAGTGAAGACACCATCTCCTACGAGCAGTACTTC	CASSEDTISYEQYF
TRBJ2-7	-	TRBV10-3	-	TGTGCCATCAGTGGAACCTACGAGCAGTACTTC	CAISGTYEQYF
TRBJ1-5	-	TRBV10-2	medium-sized	TGCGCCAGCAGTGGGGGTAACCCAGGCTGGGAGCCCCAGCATTTT	CASSGGNPGWEPQHF
TRBJ1-5	-	TRBV15	-	TGTGCCACCAGCAGTGACTCAGGGTCTCTTGAGCCCCAGCATTTT	CATSSDSGSLEPQHF
TRBJ2-7	-	TRBV9	-	TGTGCCAGCAGCGTAGTCTCCTACGAGCAGTACTTC	CASSVVSYEQYF
TRBJ2-5	TRBD2	TRBV6-1	few	TGTGCCAGCAGCTTTAGCGGGAGCGGGGATGAGACCCAGTACTTC	CASSFSGSGDETQYF
TRBJ2-1	-	TRBV2	few	TGTGCCAGCAGTGAGGGGTCATGGTCCTACAATGAGCAGTTCTTC	CASSEGSWSYNEQFF
TRBJ1-1	-	TRBV30	-	TGTGCCTGGCTGTGGGGGAATGAAGCTTTCTTT	CAWLWGNEAFF
TRBJ2-3	-	TRBV2	-	TGTGCCAGCAGTCAGGCAGACTACCCCGGCACAGATACGCAGTATTTT	CASSQADYPGTDTQYF
TRBJ2-7	-	TRBV5-1	-	TGCGCCAGCAGCTCATCTGGGGGCGGGTACGAGCAGTACTTC	CASSSSGGGYEQYF
TRBJ2-7	-	TRBV7-9	-	TGTGCCAGCAGCCCCCCAGGGACTCAAACCTACGAGCAGTACTTC	CASSPPGTQTYEQYF
TRBJ1-2	-	TRBV4-1	-	TGCGCCAGCAGCCCGTTGACAGGACACCCTCCCTATGGCTACACCTTC	CASSPLTGHPPYGYTF
TRBJ2-1	TRBD2	TRBV7-2	-	TGTGCCAGCAGCGAACTAGCGGGAGGGCCGTTTGAGCAGTTCTTC	CASSELAGGPFEQFF
TRBJ1-1	-	TRBV6-5	-	TGTGCCGCGCAGGGGCTATTGGGCACTGAAGCTTTCTTT	CAAQGLLGTEAFF
TRBJ2-1	TRBD1	TRBV29-1	-	TGCAGCGTTGATATCAGGGCGGACAGGGGGCTCGTATATGAGCAGTTCTTC	CSVDIRADRGLVYEQFF
TRBJ1-2	-	TRBV11-2	-	TGTGCCAGCAGCTTAGATCTCGGACTCATCTATGGCTACACCTTC	CASSLDLGLIYGYTF
TRBJ2-1	-	TRBV5-4	once	TGTGCCACCCTACGGCAGGGCCGGATCTGGGAGCAGTTCTTC	CATLRQGRIWEQFF
TRBJ2-7	TRBD1	TRBV5-1	-	TGCGCCAGCAGCCACGGGACAGGGGTCGAGCAGTACTTC	CASSHGTGVEQYF
TRBJ1-6	-	TRBV13	-	TGTGCCAGCAGCTTAGGACAGGGTAATTCACCCCTCCACTTT	CASSLGQGNSPLHF